What follows are 29 T cell receptor beta chains derived from one specimen sequenced in a study of CD8+ T cells in alopecia areata (dated by TCRdb to the late 2010s). Cells from pooled mouse cutaneous lymph nodes were stained for CD4, CD8alpha, NKG2D, NKG2ACE and other markers and then sorted on a BD Influx. To prepare the library, the immunoSEQ multiplex PCR assay was applied. RNA was extracted from all samples and reverse transcribed into cDNA, which served as template for TCR sequencing. Drawn from immuneACCESS, this table holds only the in-frame rearrangements with V and J called that TCRdb kept. Clones are partly lost; checked studies trace under half to an unresolved V gene and leave the rest unexplained. There are approximately 300,000 clones in this sample, and none of them is a singleton. Of the sample, 1.2% falls within the top ten clones. The source material was CD4+ T cells sorted from a lymph node. Receptor source: a C3H/HeJ mouse with alopecia areata. The strain in question carries the MHC haplotype H2-k.

There are a few counts of this clone. Gene and germline names: mouse. Coverage ceases 4 residues before the CDR3 finishes, and the germline J gene fills in the end. V and J are TRBV1 and TRBJ2-7; TRBD2 aligns across 9 bases. CDR3 size: 14 residues. With 6 bases clipped from V and 0 bases from J, the junction kept 3 bases outside the gene matches. CDR1 and CDR2 (germline): NSQYPW, LRSPGD (reference sequence). The CDR3 bases that were read are TGCACCTGCAGCCCGACTGGGGGCTCCTAT. It specifies CTCSPTGGSY. The complete CDR3 reads CTCSPTGGSYEQYF.

The table lists this clone with a few counts. The gene names given are mouse names. The missing CDR3 end, 4 residues past where the read stops, is filled in from the germline J gene. The chain links TRBV13-3 to TRBJ2-1; the match to TRBD1 covers 9 bases. V gave up 1 base and J gave up 6 bases; unmatched junction bases: 2. The CDR3 has 14 residues. The V gene's germline CDR1 is NNHDY and CDR2 SYVADS. CDR3 region: CASSDWTGVAEQFF. The DNA read from the CDR3 is TGTGCCAGCAGTGATTGGACAGGGGTTGCT.

Concerning this clone itself: The genes are named according to mouse. The read comes to an end 4 residues before the CDR3 does, leaving the germline J gene to fill in the end. Other DNA sequences in the sample encode the same CDR3. The chain has TRBV5 and TRBJ2-2, with 8 bases matching TRBD2. This CDR3 spans 15 amino acids. V shed 0 bases and J 4 bases; nucleotides not matched to a gene: 1. Per germline, CDR1 LGHNA and CDR2 YNLKQL (reference sequence). This CDR3 is CASSQDWGGTGQLYF. The DNA read from the CDR3 is TGTGCCAGCAGCCAAGATTGGGGGGGCACCGGG.

This clone was detected only a few times. These gene names are mouse names. Read coverage stops 4 residues before the CDR3 terminus; the germline J gene supplies the remainder. The gene calls are TRBV1 and TRBJ2-3; maybe TRBD1 (5 bases). Looked up from germline, CDR1 is NSQYPW and CDR2 is LRSPGD (reference sequence). Deletions cut 0 bases from V and 1 base from J, with 14 bases between. This CDR3 is built from 17 residues. The CDR3 DNA, read in part, is TGCACCTGCAGTGCAGATCGGCAGGGTGTGGGTGCAGAA. This sequence encodes CTCSADRQGVGAE. The CDR3 as a whole reads CTCSADRQGVGAETLYF.

This clone was observed a few times. Germline and genes: mouse. The read is 4 residues too short to cover the CDR3 end, so that end is filled in from the germline J gene. This rearrangement joins TRBV13-1 to TRBJ2-7; D unclear. Per germline, CDR1 NSHNY and CDR2 SYGAGN. With 1 base removed from V and 0 bases from J, the gap between germline ends came to 5 bases. This CDR3 has 13 residues. The sequenced CDR3 bases are TGTGCCAGCAGTGATTCAGGCTCCTAT. It specifies CASSDSGSY. Given in full, the CDR3 is CASSDSGSYEQYF.

This clone was observed a handful of times. A much larger clone is a single base away; this may be a read error. The genes are named according to mouse. The read ends 4 residues before the CDR3 terminus; that terminus is restored from the germline J gene. Other DNA sequences in this specimen translate into the identical CDR3. The chain combines TRBV19 with TRBJ1-1; TRBD1 agrees at 7 bases. CDR3 length: 13 amino acids. Germline assignment: CDR1 FNHDT and CDR2 SITEND (reference sequence). The junction had 0 bases not matched to a gene; V was cut back by 3 bases and J by 1 base. This CDR3 reads CASSNRGNTEVFF. The CDR3 DNA, read in part, is TGTGCCAGCAGTAACAGGGGAAACACA.

As concerns this clone: The genes are named according to mouse. The read finishes 4 residues shy of the CDR3 end, and the germline J gene is used to complete it. The sample carries other DNA sequences with the same CDR3. V is TRBV5 and J is TRBJ2-5, with D perhaps assigned TRBD1 or TRBD2 (5 bases each). The CDR3 covers 14 residues. Germline lookup yields CDR1 LGHNA and CDR2 YNLKQL (reference sequence). CDR3 in amino acids: CASSQDRDRDTQYF. The covered CDR3 bases are TGTGCCAGCAGCCAAGACAGGGACCGGGAC.

This clone was counted only a few times. Any gene name here is a mouse gene name. Coverage ceases 4 residues before the CDR3 finishes, and the germline J gene fills in the end. This chain connects TRBV29 to TRBJ1-1; TRBD1 might be the D (6 bases). The germline V gene encodes CDR1 MSHET and CDR2 SYDVDS. The CDR3 has 13 residues. CDR3 bases read: TGTGCTAGCAGTCCGGGGGGCGGAACA. The encoded protein is CASSPGGGT. The full CDR3 reads CASSPGGGTEVFF.

For this clone: The gene symbols are mouse symbols. The CDR3 end is not reached by the read, which stops 4 residues before it; the germline J gene fills it in. Other DNA sequences within the sample encode an identical CDR3. The chain joins TRBV13-1 to TRBJ2-7; 12 bases are a match to TRBD2. V gave up 2 bases and J gave up 2 bases; unmatched junction bases: 2. Germline V gene lookup returns CDR1 NSHNY and CDR2 SYGAGN. The CDR3 totals 15 residues. CDR3 DNA, as far as it was read: TGTGCCAGCAGTGAGGGACTGGGGGGCGCCTAT. This codes for CASSEGLGGAY. The entire CDR3 reads CASSEGLGGAYEQYF.

This clone was observed many times. Gene names are mouse gene names. The read finishes 4 residues shy of the CDR3 end, and the germline J gene is used to complete it. This sequence joins TRBV13-1 and TRBJ2-2; 7 bases agree with TRBD1. J was trimmed by 2 bases and V by 7 bases; bases with no gene match: 2. The CDR3 sequence is 13 residues long. Germline V gene sequence: CDR1 NSHNY, CDR2 SYGAGN. The CDR3 bases that were read are TGTGCCAGCCAACAGGGGAACACCGGG. Residues: CASQQGNTG. The full CDR3 reads CASQQGNTGQLYF.

For this clone: Gene names denote mouse genes. The read terminates 4 residues before the CDR3 end, so the remaining end is supplied by the germline J gene. V gene TRBV13-3 combines with J gene TRBJ1-2, with TRBD1 identical over 8 bases. Germline V gives CDR1 NNHDY, CDR2 SYVADS. The CDR3 runs to 15 residues. V trimming: 2 bases; J trimming: 2 bases; junction bases outside the gene matches: 5. The sequenced CDR3 bases are TGTGCCAGCAGTGAGAGGGGACAGGACAACTCC. Protein sequence: CASSERGQDNS. The CDR3 in full is CASSERGQDNSDYTF.

This clone was seen a few times. Gene names are mouse gene names. Here the CDR3 reads CASSIAGTGPYNSPLYF. CDR3 DNA (partial): TGTGCCAGCAGTATAGCTGGGACAGGCCCCTATAATTCGCCC. V is TRBV19 and J is TRBJ1-6; the match to TRBD1 covers 8 bases. Read sequence stops 3 residues before the CDR3 end, and the germline J gene provides the missing end. TRBJ1-6 is an open reading frame, and its role is uncertain. The CDR3 totals 17 residues. Germline V gives CDR1 FNHDT, CDR2 SITEND (reference sequence). J gave up 2 bases and V 0 bases, and 4 bases lay outside the gene matches.

At least ten counts were recorded for this clone. The gene names here belong to mouse. The read is 4 residues too short to cover the CDR3 end, so that end is filled in from the germline J gene. V and J are TRBV13-3 and TRBJ2-2, with D possibly being TRBD1 (5 bases). This CDR3 region has 13 residues. Germline values: CDR1 NNHDY, CDR2 SYVADS. Between the trimmed V and J ends, which lost 3 bases and 3 bases, there was a span of 6 bases. The CDR3: CASSGTYTGQLYF. The CDR3 bases that were read are TGTGCCAGCAGTGGGACATACACCGGG.

Regarding this clone: Genes and germline come from the mouse. The sequenced fragment ends 4 residues before the CDR3 boundary, so the rest is inferred from the germline J gene. The gene calls are TRBV1 and TRBJ2-5, with TRBD1 matching over 10 bases. The CDR3 totals 15 residues. CDR1 and CDR2 from the germline V gene are NSQYPW and LRSPGD (reference sequence). The sequenced CDR3 bases are TGCACCTGCAGTGCAGTCCGGGACAGGGGTGAC. Its translation is CTCSAVRDRGD. In full, the CDR3 reads CTCSAVRDRGDTQYF.

This clone has a count of ten or more. Gene names and germline refer to mouse. The CDR3 goes on 4 residues after the read ends, and that part is filled in from the germline J gene. V gene TRBV14 combines with J gene TRBJ2-1; weak D call: TRBD1 (5 bases). Per the germline V gene, CDR1 is SGHDT and CDR2 is FRDEAV. Between the trimmed V and J ends, which lost 5 bases and 0 bases, there was a span of 9 bases. This CDR3 is 14 amino acids long. The CDR3 DNA, read in part, is TGTGCCAGCAGGAAACAGGTTAACTATGCT. Its protein product is CASRKQVNYA. The CDR3 as a whole reads CASRKQVNYAEQFF.

Of note for this clone: The genes and germline here are from mouse. The CDR3 end is not reached by the read, which stops 4 residues before it; the germline J gene fills it in. The chain links TRBV13-1 to TRBJ2-7, with D possibly being TRBD2 (6 bases). Germline CDR1 and CDR2: NSHNY and SYGAGN. Trimming shortened V by 4 bases and J by 0 bases, and 14 bases separated the two germline ends. The CDR3 spans 15 residues. CDR3 sequence: CASSPPDWSSYEQYF. The part of the CDR3 DNA that was read is TGTGCCAGCAGTCCACCAGACTGGAGCTCCTAT.

In its sample, this clone was seen a few times. Mouse names are used for the genes. Read data end 4 residues before the CDR3 end; the end is taken from the germline J gene. The chain carries TRBV5 and TRBJ1-1; 9 bases match TRBD1. The CDR3 is 15 amino acids. The germline V gene has CDR1 LGHNA and CDR2 YNLKQL (reference sequence). The CDR3 sequence is CASSQAGTGRTEVFF. The CDR3 DNA, read in part, is TGTGCCAGCAGCCAAGCCGGGACAGGGAGGACA.

To note about this clone: Here the gene names and germline are mouse. With the read ending 4 residues before the CDR3 end, the germline J gene is used to fill in that end. V and J are TRBV29 and TRBJ2-5; D perhaps matches TRBD1 (6 bases). This CDR3 comprises 13 residues. Germline V gene sequence: CDR1 MSHET, CDR2 SYDVDS. CDR3 bases read: TGTGCTAGCAGTTTGACAGGAGGGGAC. Amino acid sequence: CASSLTGGD. The whole CDR3 sequence reads CASSLTGGDTQYF.

On this clone: The gene names given are mouse names. With the read ending 4 residues before the CDR3 end, the germline J gene is used to fill in that end. The chain carries TRBV13-1 and TRBJ2-1; D unclear. The CDR3 has 15 amino acids. V lost 0 bases, J lost 3 bases, and 10 bases lay in between. The germline V gene encodes CDR1 NSHNY and CDR2 SYGAGN. CDR3 residues: CASSDAPDIYAEQFF. The part of the CDR3 DNA that was read is TGTGCCAGCAGTGATGCACCAGACATCTATGCT.

This clone has just a few counts. The germline and genes are mouse ones. The CDR3 here is CASSPPGDTGQLYF. Partial CDR3 DNA: TGTGCCAGCAGTCCCCCAGGGGACACCGGG. The chain joins TRBV19 to TRBJ2-2; D possibly corresponds to TRBD1 (6 bases). The CDR3 end is not reached by the read, which stops 4 residues before it; the germline J gene fills it in. The V end lost 4 bases, the J end lost 3 bases, and 10 bases lay between the germline ends. The CDR3 length is 14 residues. Per the germline V gene, CDR1 is FNHDT and CDR2 is SITEND (reference sequence). The variable domain in full, with the rest retrieved from reference TRBV19 and TRBJ2-2, is GGIITQTPKFLIGQEGQKLTLKCQQNFNHDTMYWYRQDSGKGLRLIYYSITENDLQKGDLSEGYDASREKKSSFSLTVTSAQKNEMAVFLCASSPPGDTGQLYFGEGSKLTVL.

This clone was detected many times. Gene names refer to mouse genes. The read terminates 4 residues ahead of where the CDR3 ends, so the germline J gene completes it. Different DNA sequences within this sample yield the same CDR3. This rearrangement joins TRBV14 to TRBJ2-1, with TRBD1 identical over 7 bases. The V gene's germline CDR1 is SGHDT and CDR2 FRDEAV. The CDR3 totals 14 residues. The V segment lost 2 bases and the J segment 1 base; nucleotides outside the gene matches: 0. Partial CDR3 DNA: TGTGCCAGCAGTTTGGGACAGAACTATGCT. This translates into CASSLGQNYA. The CDR3 as a whole reads CASSLGQNYAEQFF.

A word on this clone: Gene and germline names: mouse. Read coverage stops 4 residues before the CDR3 terminus; the germline J gene supplies the remainder. The rearrangement uses TRBV5 and TRBJ2-5; a weak D match, TRBD2 (6 bases). Germline values: CDR1 LGHNA, CDR2 YNLKQL (reference sequence). V was cut by 4 bases and J by 2 bases, with 13 bases left in between. CDR3 length equals 15 residues. CDR3 in amino acids: CASSPPTGVQDTQYF. The part of the CDR3 DNA that was read is TGTGCCAGCAGCCCCCCGACTGGAGTCCAAGAC.

A few counts support this clone. These gene names are mouse names. Read coverage stops 4 residues before the CDR3 terminus; the germline J gene supplies the remainder. The V call is TRBV13-1, the J call TRBJ2-5, with D maybe TRBD1 (6 bases). Trimming cost V 5 bases and J 1 base, with 14 bases left between them. The germline gives CDR1 NSHNY, CDR2 SYGAGN. The CDR3 totals 15 residues. The CDR3 sequence is CASSPDRIDQDTQYF. The covered CDR3 bases are TGTGCCAGCAGCCCTGACAGGATTGACCAAGAC.

A word on this clone: The gene names here belong to mouse. The read halts 4 residues ahead of the CDR3 end, with the missing end drawn from the germline J gene. V gene TRBV13-3 combines with J gene TRBJ2-7; TRBD1 matches at 8 bases. The CDR3 has 15 amino acids. Germline V gene lookup returns CDR1 NNHDY and CDR2 SYVADS. CDR3 DNA (partial): TGTGCCAGCAGTGATGTGCAGGACAGGGTTTAT. Its protein is CASSDVQDRVY. The CDR3 in its entirety is CASSDVQDRVYEQYF.

There are a few counts of this clone. Gene labels here are mouse ones. The CDR3 bases that were read are TGTGCCAGCACCACTGGAGCAAACACCGGG. Residues: CASTTGANTG. The entire CDR3 sequence reads CASTTGANTGQLYF. The chain carries TRBV13-3 and TRBJ2-2, with D perhaps matching TRBD2 (5 bases). The sequenced fragment ends 4 residues before the CDR3 boundary, so the rest is inferred from the germline J gene. V gave up 6 bases and J gave up 0 bases, with 9 bases separating them. Germline-derived CDR1 and CDR2 are NNHDY and SYVADS. CDR3 length equals 14 residues. Supplemented by reference TRBV13-3 and TRBJ2-2, the full variable domain reads EAAVTQSPRSKVAVTGGKVTLSCHQTNNHDYMYWYRQDTGHGLRLIHYSYVADSTEKGDIPDGYKASRPSQENFSLILELASLSQTAVYFCASTTGANTGQLYFGEGSKLTVL.

There are a few counts of this clone. Germline and genes here are mouse. The sequenced fragment ends 4 residues before the CDR3 boundary, so the rest is inferred from the germline J gene. The same CDR3 is also encoded by other DNA sequences in this sample. The chain combines TRBV2 with TRBJ2-7, with 13 bases aligning to TRBD2. This CDR3 region has 15 residues. Per germline, CDR1 LGHNA and CDR2 YSYQKL. CDR3 amino acids: CASSQEGTGGDEQYF. Partial CDR3 DNA: TGTGCCAGCAGCCAAGAGGGGACTGGGGGGGAT.

In regard to this clone: Any gene name here is a mouse gene name. The observed sequence ends 3 residues before the CDR3 terminus, with the missing tail filled in from the germline J gene. V usage is TRBV13-3 and J usage is TRBJ1-6; 7 bases agree with TRBD1. TRBJ1-6 is recorded as an ORF, its role being uncertain. This CDR3 region has 14 residues. After removal of 1 base from V and 7 bases from J, the junction contained 2 bases not matched to a gene. Germline V gene data show CDR1 as NNHDY and CDR2 as SYVADS. The chain's CDR3 is CASSDYRGNSPLYF. The covered CDR3 bases are TGTGCCAGCAGTGATTACAGGGGAAATTCGCCC.

In its sample, this clone was seen many times. Germline and genes here are mouse. With the read ending 4 residues before the CDR3 end, the germline J gene is used to fill in that end. The chain joins TRBV1 to TRBJ2-7; 7 bases are a match to TRBD2. With V trimmed by 3 bases and J by 0 bases, 5 bases remained unmatched. Germline assignment: CDR1 NSQYPW and CDR2 LRSPGD (reference sequence). The CDR3 is 15 amino acids. The CDR3 loop is CTCSANWGSSYEQYF. CDR3 DNA, as far as it was read: TGCACCTGCAGTGCGAACTGGGGAAGCTCCTAT.

Notes on this clone: The genes are named according to mouse. Read data end 4 residues before the CDR3 end; the end is taken from the germline J gene. The chain couples TRBV13-3 to TRBJ1-1; perhaps TRBD1 as D (5 bases). The CDR3 consists of 12 residues. Per germline, CDR1 NNHDY and CDR2 SYVADS. The CDR3 DNA, read in part, is TGTGCCAGCAAACCGGGGGGTGGA. It encodes CASKPGGG. In full, the CDR3 reads CASKPGGGEVFF.